This TCR beta chain appears in the sequencing data of a study of OX40 agonist ivuxolimab in advanced cancers. From germline, CDR1 is LNHDA and CDR2 SQIVND (reference sequence). The CDR3 is made up of 16 amino acids. Trimming removed 3 bases from V and 2 bases from J, with 14 bases in between. On this clone itself: Its target is not known.

Study observations and caveats: Among the lowest peripheral clonal expansion occurred in 0.1-3.0 mg/kg partial responders.

Profiled with immunoSEQ multiplex PCR; TCRdb holds only in-frame clones, not every one. The sample gives around 68,000 clones, more than 70% of which show up once; around 0.68% is in the top ten. The gene calls are TRBV19 and TRBJ2-1; possibly TRBD1 or TRBD2 for D (7 bases each). This sequence originates from an adult with an advanced solid tumor such as melanoma, head and neck, liver or kidney cancer. Sequences were derived from CD4+ or CD8+ T cells sorted from blood, sampled in a trial of the OX40 agonist ivuxolimab. CDR3 sequence: CASSIRGGLTYNEQFF. In DNA, the CDR3 is TGTGCCAGTAGTATCAGGGGGGGACTTACCTACAATGAGCAGTTCTTC.